This T cell receptor beta chain comes out of a study of blood T cell repertoires in COVID-19. Study background: Samples representing acute and convalescent COVID-19 were sourced from the United States, Italy and Spain.

This clone appeared once. Resolution of symptoms, clearance, or two negative PCRs was present in recovered Cohort 3 donors. Assay used: immunoSEQ multiplex PCR; TCRdb lists only in-frame clones, some missing. The sample has hundreds of thousands of clones; about 85% are singletons. CDR1 is SGHVS and CDR2 is FNYEAQ in the germline V gene. The CDR3 runs to 14 residues. V lost 6 bases to trimming and J lost 0 bases, with 12 bases between them. The material sequenced was PBMCs or T cells enriched from blood (not recorded which). This rearrangement joins TRBV7-6 to TRBJ2-7, with a tentative D call TRBD1 (5 bases). The clonotype originates from a middle-aged man who had recovered from COVID-19. This CDR3 reads CASSSSGNSYEQYF. The CDR3, as DNA: TGTGCCAGCAGTTCATCAGGGAACTCCTACGAGCAGTACTTC.